The source of this T cell receptor beta chain is a study of CXCR3-negative and CXCR3-positive naive CD8 T cells. Regarding the study as a whole: Relative to memory CD8+ cells, whose diversity was much lower, both naive subsets had comparably high diversity.

The study sorted every CD8+ T cell subset in triplicate at hundreds of thousands of cells each. It was by 5' RACE with UMI labels that the TRB cDNA libraries were prepared. Reanalyzing the 5' RACE reads, TCRdb keeps one entry per CDR3 protein, without DNA. The sample's table shows around 96,000 distinct CDR3 sequences. A word on this clonotype: Its antigen is currently unknown.

Germline loops: CDR1 LGHNA, CDR2 YSLEER. There are 15 residues in the CDR3. This chain links TRBV4-3 with TRBJ2-7; TCRdb gives TRBD2 as the D gene, but with no DNA this cannot be confirmed. The clonotype originates from a human donor in good health. Some clones in this sample may be carry-over from other donors' samples. The specimen was naive CXCR3- CD8+ T cells from blood. The subset: CD45RO-CCR7+CD27+CD95- naive CD8+ T cells lacking CXCR3 (TNR3-). CDR3 protein: CASSQFPSGSYEQYF.